The 8 T cell receptor beta chains listed next were all sequenced from one sample in a study of blood T cell repertoires in COVID-19. TCRdb's table, derived via immunoSEQ multiplex PCR, lists solely in-frame clones and lacks some. The sample has tens of thousands of clones; roughly 86% are singletons. Sample: peripheral blood. These receptor sequences come from a man between 40 and 49 years old with COVID-19, enrolled during active disease.

The V gene is TRBV5-5, the J gene TRBJ1-2; maybe TRBD1 (5 bases). CDR1 and CDR2 from the germline V gene are SGHKS and YYEKEE (reference sequence). CDR3 length equals 14 residues. The ends were cut back, 2 bases at V and 4 bases at J, with 12 bases in the middle. For the CDR3, the DNA is TGTGCCAGCAGCTTTAGACAGCTTACCTATGGCTACACCTTC. This encodes CASSFRQLTYGYTF.

The genes are TRBV6-5 and TRBJ2-7; 12 bases line up with TRBD1. The CDR3 length is 16 residues. The ends lost 2 bases at V and 6 bases at J; junction bases unmatched: 8. In germline, CDR1 is MNHEY, CDR2 SVGAGI. The CDR3 spells CASSYRDRGPRSEQYF. DNA for the CDR3: TGTGCCAGCAGTTACAGGGACAGGGGGCCCAGAAGCGAGCAGTACTTC.

The chain recombines TRBV19 with TRBJ1-2; 9 bases line up with TRBD1. The V gene's germline CDR1 is LNHDA and CDR2 SQIVND (reference sequence). The trim removed 7 bases at V and 7 bases at J, leaving 13 bases unmatched. This CDR3 has 15 residues. CDR3: CASNPDRGPSFGYTF. The CDR3 DNA reads TGTGCCAGTAACCCGGACAGGGGACCATCTTTTGGCTACACCTTC.

The V and J genes are TRBV10-3 and TRBJ2-5, with 16 bases matching TRBD2. Germline CDR1 reads ENHRY; CDR2 reads SYGVKD. The CDR3 loop spans 19 amino acids. The trim removed 6 bases at V and 5 bases at J, leaving 15 bases unmatched. The CDR3 is CAISSYGTSGGGAPETQYF. The CDR3 nucleotides are TGTGCCATCAGCTCTTATGGGACTAGCGGGGGGGGAGCCCCGGAGACCCAGTACTTC.

The chain joins TRBV6-5 to TRBJ1-4, with D possibly matching TRBD1 (6 bases). Looked up from germline, CDR1 is MNHEY and CDR2 is SVGAGI. V gave up 11 bases and J gave up 5 bases, with 18 bases separating them. This CDR3 contains 14 residues. CDR3 protein: CAPPPGEGNEKLFF. Written as DNA, the CDR3 is TGTGCCCCCCCGCCAGGGGAGGGAAATGAAAAACTGTTTTTT.

This clone was found a few times. CDR3 amino acids: CAIRDSRRNSPLHF. CDR3 DNA sequence: TGTGCCATCAGGGACTCCCGTCGGAATTCACCCCTCCACTTT. The rearrangement links TRBV10-3 to TRBJ1-6; D is uncertain. V shed 6 bases and J shed 7 bases, with 13 bases lying between them. This CDR3 comprises 14 residues. Germline V gives CDR1 ENHRY, CDR2 SYGVKD.

This chain uses TRBV6-5 with TRBJ2-1; TRBD1 might be the D (8 bases). Germline lookup yields CDR1 MNHEY and CDR2 SVGAGI. CDR3 length: 15 amino acids. Trimming pared 6 bases from V and 7 bases from J, leaving 19 bases between. The CDR3 here is CASRTLQGEGNEQFF. CDR3 coding DNA: TGTGCCAGCAGGACTTTACAGGGGGAGGGGAATGAGCAGTTCTTC.

The V and J genes are TRBV3-1 (or the pseudogene TRBV3-2) and TRBJ1-1, with D perhaps TRBD1 (6 bases). The CDR3 is 13 residues long. The germline V gene encodes CDR1 LGHDT and CDR2 YNNKEL (reference sequence). Trimming removed 6 bases from V and 0 bases from J, with 8 bases in between. The CDR3 reads CASSAGVNTEAFF. In DNA, the CDR3 is TGTGCCAGCAGTGCAGGGGTGAACACTGAAGCTTTCTTT.